The present entry profiles one T cell receptor (beta chain) with its context. Its matching antigen is unknown. This CDR3 spans 13 amino acids. CDR1 and CDR2 (germline): WSHSY, SAAADI. The entry originates in a study of monozygotic twins with inflammatory bowel disease. Findings and caveats of the study: By inverse Simpson index, TCRbeta diversity was lower in IBD patients than in healthy co-twins. Fewer clonotypes were shared with others by IBD patients than by healthy twins, especially with disease activity.

The input for each TCR library was approximately 3,800 ng of total RNA. TCRdb reprocessed the 5' RACE reads; each CDR3 protein has one entry and no DNA is given. The repertoire table contains approximately 160,000 distinct CDR3 sequences. This TCR was sampled from a human donor with ulcerative colitis or Crohn's disease, or a healthy co-twin of an affected twin (not recorded which). The sequenced sample consisted of blood. The rearrangement joins TRBV10-2 to TRBJ1-5. The CDR3 reads CASSERSNQPQHF.